These 27 T cell receptor beta chains were all obtained from the same sample, sequenced in a study of cytomegalovirus exposure and HLA in healthy donors. PCR was performed using 60 Vbeta and 13 Jbeta primers. Measured with immunoSEQ multiplex PCR; TCRdb has only the in-frame clones, and not every one. The repertoire holds under 200,000 clones, over 60% seen once, with approximately 3% in the top ten. The sequenced material came from PBMCs. These TCRs come from a woman aged 30 to 39 in good health and CMV-seronegative.

The chain combines TRBV28 with TRBJ2-3; D remains unclear. Trimming removed 2 bases at V and 0 bases at J, with 9 bases between. CDR1 and CDR2 from the germline V gene are MDHEN and SYDVKM. This CDR3 is built from 15 residues. This CDR3 reads CASSLQNPSTDTQYF. The CDR3 region has the DNA TGTGCCAGCAGTTTACAGAACCCTAGCACAGATACGCAGTATTTT.

This rearrangement joins TRBV7-2 to TRBJ2-2; 10 nucleotides agree with TRBD1. The CDR3 extends over 18 amino acids. With 4 bases clipped from V and 8 bases from J, the junction kept 16 bases outside the gene matches. Looked up from germline, CDR1 is SGHTA and CDR2 is FQGNSA. The CDR3 bases are TGTGCCAGCAGCTATCTCCCCCGGGGACAGGGGTTTATGGGGGAGCTGTTTTTT. Its translation: CASSYLPRGQGFMGELFF.

The chain's CDR3 is CASSLQGMNTEAFF. CDR3 DNA sequence: TGTGCCAGCAGCTTACAGGGGATGAACACTGAAGCTTTCTTT. The V gene is TRBV11-2, the J gene TRBJ1-1; maybe TRBD1 (6 bases). The V gene's germline CDR1 is SGHAT and CDR2 FQNNGV. The germline V and J ends were trimmed by 2 bases and 0 bases, with 7 bases remaining between them. This CDR3 comprises 14 residues.

The chain is built from TRBV6-5 and TRBJ2-1; no clear D gene. V lost 4 bases and J 8 bases, leaving 9 bases between the germline ends. The CDR3 sequence is 12 residues long. Per germline, CDR1 MNHEY and CDR2 SVGAGI. DNA for the CDR3: TGTGCCAGCAGTTCCTACCGGGATGAGCAGTTCTTC. Translated: CASSSYRDEQFF.

The chain's CDR3 is CASRRGRAEAFF. For the CDR3, the DNA is TGTGCCAGCAGAAGGGGCCGGGCTGAAGCTTTCTTT. The rearrangement uses TRBV6-5 and TRBJ1-1, with D tentatively TRBD1 (5 bases). Trimming took off 6 bases at V and 6 bases at J, with 11 bases between the two ends. The CDR3 has 12 residues. Germline assignment: CDR1 MNHEY and CDR2 SVGAGI.

This clone has more than one count but fewer than ten. The chain recombines TRBV18 with TRBJ2-2, with D perhaps matching TRBD2 (6 bases). The CDR3 consists of 17 residues. With 3 bases removed from V and 2 bases from J, the gap between germline ends came to 16 bases. Germline CDR1 reads KGHSH; CDR2 reads LQKENI. As DNA, the CDR3 is TGTGCCAGCTCACCTGGAATGAGGGAGGTAAACACCGGGGAGCTGTTTTTT. This gives the protein CASSPGMREVNTGELFF.

The chain carries TRBV7-2 and TRBJ2-7; 7 bases agree with TRBD2. Unmatched junction bases numbered 8, after V lost 1 base and J lost 5 bases. CDR3 size: 15 residues. Germline V CDR1 and CDR2: SGHTA, FQGNSA. CDR3 coding DNA: TGTGCCAGCAGCTTAGAGGCGGGAGAGAAACACGAGCAGTACTTC. This translates into CASSLEAGEKHEQYF.

The chain uses TRBV27 and TRBJ2-7, with TRBD1 matching over 7 bases. Losses at the gene ends were 5 bases for V and 2 bases for J; bases not matched to a gene: 9. The germline V gene encodes CDR1 MNHEY and CDR2 SMNVEV (reference sequence). There are 15 residues in the CDR3. CDR3 region: CASSTRYTGAYEQYF. For the CDR3, the DNA is TGTGCCAGCAGTACACGATACACAGGGGCCTACGAGCAGTACTTC.

This chain links TRBV28 with TRBJ1-6, with D possibly matching TRBD1 (5 bases). The CDR3 contains 14 residues. Looked up from germline, CDR1 is MDHEN and CDR2 is SYDVKM. Trimming took off 10 bases at V and 14 bases at J, with 24 bases between the two ends. The CDR3: CAIGEDNGPSSLHF. The CDR3 DNA follows: TGTGCCATCGGGGAGGACAATGGGCCTTCGTCCCTCCACTTT. Based on the CDR3 plus reference TRBV28 and TRBJ1-6, the full variable domain is DVKVTQSSRYLVKRTGEKVFLECVQDMDHENMFWYRQDPGLGLRLIYFSYDVKMKEKGDIPEGYSVSREKKERFSLILESASTNQTSMYLCAIGEDNGPSSLHFGNGTRLTVT.

The V call is TRBV18, the J call TRBJ1-5; TRBD1 matches at 7 bases. The CDR3 is 18 amino acids. The V gene end was trimmed by 3 bases and the J gene end by 3 bases; junction bases not matched to a gene: 14. The germline V gene has CDR1 KGHSH and CDR2 LQKENI. The CDR3 protein is CASSPYPSGQVDNQPQHF. The CDR3 DNA follows: TGTGCCAGCTCACCCTATCCCAGCGGACAGGTCGACAATCAGCCCCAGCATTTT.

The chain has TRBV18 and TRBJ2-5; D may be TRBD1 (5 bases). Deletions cut 1 base from V and 3 bases from J, with 12 bases between. This CDR3 has 15 amino acids. The V gene's germline CDR1 is KGHSH and CDR2 LQKENI. The CDR3 is CASSPLTQEEETQYF. CDR3 bases: TGTGCCAGCTCACCACTGACACAGGAAGAAGAGACCCAGTACTTC.

This clone turned up a few times. The chain is built from TRBV7-3 and TRBJ2-3, with 7 bases aligning to TRBD2. Germline CDR1 and CDR2: SGHTA and FQGTGA. CDR3 size: 13 residues. After removal of 0 bases from V and 6 bases from J, the junction contained 0 bases not matched to a gene. CDR3 amino acids: CASSLTGGDTQYF. The CDR3 DNA reads TGTGCCAGCAGCTTAACGGGGGGGGATACGCAGTATTTT.

The rearrangement links TRBV5-4 to TRBJ2-7; 7 positions agree with TRBD1. The CDR3 sequence is 14 residues long. J was trimmed by 2 bases and V by 9 bases; bases with no gene match: 11. CDR1 is SGHNT, CDR2 YYREEE, per germline (reference sequence). This CDR3 reads CATSKYGTAYEQYF. In DNA form, the CDR3 reads TGTGCCACCTCCAAGTACGGGACAGCCTACGAGCAGTACTTC.

The V and J genes are TRBV2 and TRBJ2-3; possible D gene TRBD1, 5 bases. Germline lookup yields CDR1 SNHLY and CDR2 FYNNEI. CDR3 length equals 14 residues. V dropped 6 bases and J dropped 2 bases, with 12 bases sitting between them. CDR3 sequence: CASSRQLSTDTQYF. The CDR3 DNA reads TGTGCCAGCAGCCGACAGCTCTCCACAGATACGCAGTATTTT.

V gene TRBV7-3 combines with J gene TRBJ2-7, with TRBD2 as a possible D gene (5 bases). The length of the CDR3 is 13 residues. Between the trimmed V and J ends, which lost 5 bases and 7 bases, there was a span of 15 bases. CDR1 is SGHTA, CDR2 FQGTGA, per germline. CDR3 DNA sequence: TGTGCCAGCAGCCCCGGGATTAACCGGGAGCAGTACTTC. Protein sequence: CASSPGINREQYF.

As concerns this clone: The sample has other DNA sequences that encode this CDR3 too. This chain links TRBV30 with TRBJ1-1; no reliable D call. This CDR3 comprises 12 residues. Between the trimmed V and J ends, which lost 2 bases and 1 base, there was a span of 5 bases. Looked up from germline, CDR1 is GTSNPN and CDR2 is SVGIG (reference sequence). CDR3 sequence reads: CAWSPGNTEAFF. CDR3 DNA: TGTGCCTGGAGTCCGGGGAACACTGAAGCTTTCTTT.

This clone came up a few times. This chain uses TRBV27 with TRBJ2-1; TRBD2 matches 14 bases. This CDR3 spans 13 amino acids. V was pared by 6 bases and J by 15 bases, with 7 bases of the junction left unmatched. The germline V gene has CDR1 MNHEY and CDR2 SMNVEV (reference sequence). The CDR3 DNA sequence: TGTGCCAGCAGCCCGGGACTAGCGGGAGATCGGTTCTTC. Its translation is CASSPGLAGDRFF.

The chain recombines TRBV29-1 with TRBJ1-2; D remains ambiguous. CDR1 is SQVTM and CDR2 is ANQGSEA in the germline V gene. The ends were cut back, 6 bases at V and 8 bases at J, with 13 bases in the middle. The CDR3 covers 11 residues. The CDR3 region has the DNA TGCAGCGTGGAGCTCTTTGGAGGCTACACCTTC. Protein product: CSVELFGGYTF.

This clone showed up just once. V is TRBV6-1 and J is TRBJ2-7, with a weak D call TRBD2 (6 bases). Trimming took 5 bases from V and 3 from J, leaving 17 bases between them. The CDR3 sequence is 15 residues long. Germline V gene sequence: CDR1 MNHNS, CDR2 SASEGT. The CDR3 sequence is CASSSGTSPVYEQYF. The CDR3, as DNA: TGTGCCAGCAGTTCTGGGACTTCACCCGTCTACGAGCAGTACTTC.

The chain uses TRBV11-3 and TRBJ2-1; 7 bases are a match to TRBD2. The CDR3 runs to 14 residues. Germline V lookup: CDR1 SGHNT, CDR2 YENEEA. V lost 5 bases and J lost 3; bases outside the gene matches: 4. For the CDR3, the DNA is TGTGCCAGCAGCCTGGGGGGGTACTACAATGAGCAGTTCTTC. Residues: CASSLGGYYNEQFF.

The chain recombines TRBV29-1 with TRBJ2-7; 10 positions match TRBD1. Germline CDR1 SQVTM, CDR2 ANQGSEA. The J segment lost 2 bases and the V segment lost 5 bases, leaving 6 bases of the junction unmatched. The CDR3 is 14 amino acids. The CDR3 DNA sequence: TGCAGCGTTCTACCGGGACAGGGGACCTACGAGCAGTACTTC. Amino acid sequence: CSVLPGQGTYEQYF.

This sequence joins TRBV5-1 and TRBJ2-7, with D possibly being TRBD1 (5 bases). Germline CDR1 is SGHRS and CDR2 is YFSETQ. The CDR3 is made up of 13 amino acids. Trimming removed 0 bases at V and 5 bases at J, with 9 bases between. For the CDR3, the DNA is TGCGCCAGCAGCTTGGCAAAAGGGGACGAGCAGTACTTC. Its translation is CASSLAKGDEQYF.

CDR3 sequence: CASSASGAGLETQYF. CDR3 DNA sequence: TGCGCCAGCAGCGCATCCGGGGCGGGGTTAGAGACCCAGTACTTC. The chain joins TRBV4-1 to TRBJ2-5, with D perhaps matching TRBD2 (6 bases). Germline assignment: CDR1 MGHRA and CDR2 YSYEKL. Between the trimmed V and J ends, which lost 5 bases and 4 bases, there was a span of 17 bases. There are 15 residues in the CDR3.

The chain is built from TRBV19 and TRBJ2-1, with 7 bases lining up with TRBD1. The CDR3 extends over 14 amino acids. Trimming removed 4 bases from V and 4 bases from J; junction bases left unmatched: 4. The germline V gene encodes CDR1 LNHDA and CDR2 SQIVND (reference sequence). The CDR3 DNA reads TGTGCCAGTAGTACGGGACAGATATACAATGAGCAGTTCTTC. It translates to CASSTGQIYNEQFF.

V usage is TRBV2 and J usage is TRBJ2-1; TRBD2 aligns across 9 bases. With V trimmed by 6 bases and J by 5 bases, 5 bases remained unmatched. CDR3 length: 14 residues. In germline, CDR1 is SNHLY, CDR2 FYNNEI. CDR3 nucleotide sequence: TGTGCCAGCAGCGGACTAGCGATAAACAATGAGCAGTTCTTC. This sequence encodes CASSGLAINNEQFF.

The chain couples TRBV10-2 to TRBJ2-7, with D perhaps TRBD2 (6 bases). Germline loops: CDR1 WSHSY, CDR2 SAAADI. V shed 6 bases and J shed 2 bases, with 8 bases lying between them. The CDR3 is made up of 12 amino acids. Here the CDR3 reads CASRGLTYEQYF. In DNA form, the CDR3 reads TGCGCCAGCAGGGGACTTACCTACGAGCAGTACTTC.

J is TRBJ2-7 and V is TRBV6-5, with a weak D call TRBD2 (5 bases). Trimming shortened V by 11 bases and J by 4 bases, and 9 bases separated the two germline ends. Germline V gene sequence: CDR1 MNHEY, CDR2 SVGAGI. The CDR3 extends over 10 amino acids. The CDR3 region is CAGGRYEQYF. CDR3 in DNA: TGTGCCGGAGGTCGGTACGAGCAGTACTTC.